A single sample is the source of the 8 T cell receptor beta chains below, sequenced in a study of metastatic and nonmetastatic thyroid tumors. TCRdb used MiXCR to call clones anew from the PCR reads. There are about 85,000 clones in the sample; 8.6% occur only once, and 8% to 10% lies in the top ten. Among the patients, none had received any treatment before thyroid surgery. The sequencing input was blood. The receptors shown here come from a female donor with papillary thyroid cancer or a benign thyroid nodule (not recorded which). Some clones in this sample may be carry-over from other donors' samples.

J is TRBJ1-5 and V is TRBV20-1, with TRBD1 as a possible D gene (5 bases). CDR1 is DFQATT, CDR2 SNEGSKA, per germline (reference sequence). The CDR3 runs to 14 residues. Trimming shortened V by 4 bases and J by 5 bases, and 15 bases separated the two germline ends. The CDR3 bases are TGCAGTGCTAATCAGGGCCGTCGTGATCAGCCCCAGCATTTT. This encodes CSANQGRRDQPQHF.

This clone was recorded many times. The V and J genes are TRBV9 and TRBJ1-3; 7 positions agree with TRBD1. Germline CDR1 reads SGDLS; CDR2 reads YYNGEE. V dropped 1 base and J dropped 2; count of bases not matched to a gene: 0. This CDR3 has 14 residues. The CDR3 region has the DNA TGTGCCAGCAGCGTACAGGGGGCTGGAAACACCATATATTTT. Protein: CASSVQGAGNTIYF.

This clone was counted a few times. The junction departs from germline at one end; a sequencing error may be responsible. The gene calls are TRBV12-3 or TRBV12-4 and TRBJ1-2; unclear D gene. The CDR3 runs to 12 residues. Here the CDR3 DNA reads TGTGCCAGCAGCCAAAGCACCTTGAACTACAACTTC. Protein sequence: CASSQSTLNYNF.

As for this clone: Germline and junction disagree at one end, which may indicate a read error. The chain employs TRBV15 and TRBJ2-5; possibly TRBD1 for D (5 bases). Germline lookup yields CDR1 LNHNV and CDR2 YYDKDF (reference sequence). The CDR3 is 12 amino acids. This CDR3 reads CVTSRAGETQYF. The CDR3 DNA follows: TGTGTCACCAGCAGGGCAGGAGAGACCCAGTACTTC.

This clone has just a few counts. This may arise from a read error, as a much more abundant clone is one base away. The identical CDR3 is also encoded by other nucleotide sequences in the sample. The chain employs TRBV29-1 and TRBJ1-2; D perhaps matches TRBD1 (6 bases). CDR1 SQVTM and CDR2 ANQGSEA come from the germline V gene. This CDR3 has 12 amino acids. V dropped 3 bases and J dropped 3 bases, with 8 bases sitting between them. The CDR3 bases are TGCAGCGTTGACCGGACAGACTATGGCTACACCTTC. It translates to CSVDRTDYGYTF.

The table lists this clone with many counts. The CDR3 spells CASSSDDGYTF. The CDR3 region has the DNA TGTGCCAGCAGCTCGGACGATGGCTACACCTTC. The chain carries TRBV7-2 and TRBJ1-2; D unresolved. The V end was cut by 4 bases, the J end by 6 bases, with 6 bases between. Germline CDR1 and CDR2: SGHTA and FQGNSA. CDR3 length: 11 residues.

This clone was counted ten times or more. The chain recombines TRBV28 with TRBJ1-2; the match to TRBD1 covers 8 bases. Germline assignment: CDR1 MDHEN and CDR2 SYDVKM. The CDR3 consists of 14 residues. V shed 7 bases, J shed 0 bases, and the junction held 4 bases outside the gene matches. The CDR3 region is CASNDRGPNYGYTF. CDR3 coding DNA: TGTGCCAGCAATGACAGGGGCCCTAACTATGGCTACACCTTC.

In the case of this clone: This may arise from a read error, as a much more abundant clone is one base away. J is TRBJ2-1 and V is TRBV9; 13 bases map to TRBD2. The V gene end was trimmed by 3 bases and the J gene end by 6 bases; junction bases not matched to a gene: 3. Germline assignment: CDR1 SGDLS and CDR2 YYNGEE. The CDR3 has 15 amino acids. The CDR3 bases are TGTGCCAGCAGCGATACTAGCGGGGGGGTCAATGAGCAGTTCTTC. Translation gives CASSDTSGGVNEQFF.